This is a list of T cell receptor beta chains from one sample in a study of T cell responses to AZD1222 COVID-19 vaccine. This table comes from immunoSEQ multiplex PCR, and its TCRdb copy is limited to in-frame clones, with some not included. In the table there are more than 85,000 clones, roughly nine tenths of which are singletons. Specimen: peripheral blood, collected on day 0 of AZD1222 vaccination. The receptors originated from an adult in good health. CDR3s include the opening cysteine and the closing phenylalanine or tryptophan. D genes are given only for firm matches. The size of a clone is reported for some rows only, either as once, few or many, or as a class for expanded clones.

D gene: NA
clone size: few
J gene: TRBJ1-1
V gene: TRBV9
CDR3 protein: CASSVATGAEAFF
CDR3 DNA: TGTGCCAGCAGCGTAGCTACGGGCGCAGAAGCTTTCTTT

D gene: TRBD1
clone size: NA
J gene: TRBJ1-5
V gene: TRBV14
CDR3 protein: CASSQDRQGMFDQPQHF
CDR3 DNA: TGTGCCAGCAGCCAAGATCGACAGGGAATGTTCGATCAGCCCCAGCATTTT

D gene: NA
clone size: NA
J gene: TRBJ1-5
V gene: TRBV28
CDR3 protein: CASSQGSSNQPQHF
CDR3 DNA: TGTGCCAGCAGTCAAGGGTCCAGCAATCAGCCCCAGCATTTT

D gene: TRBD2
clone size: once
J gene: TRBJ2-7
V gene: TRBV3-1/TRBV3-2
CDR3 protein: CASSHSRTSGRSSYEQYF
CDR3 DNA: TGTGCCAGCAGCCATTCCCGGACTAGCGGGAGGAGCTCCTACGAGCAGTACTTC

D gene: NA
clone size: NA
J gene: TRBJ2-1
V gene: TRBV28
CDR3 protein: CASRDPNKNEQFF
CDR3 DNA: TGTGCCAGCCGGGACCCCAATAAAAATGAGCAGTTCTTC

D gene: NA
clone size: NA
J gene: TRBJ1-4
V gene: TRBV28
CDR3 protein: CASSFLGVATNEKLFF
CDR3 DNA: TGTGCCAGCAGTTTTCTTGGGGTGGCTACTAATGAAAAACTGTTTTTT

D gene: TRBD1
clone size: NA
J gene: TRBJ2-5
V gene: TRBV9
CDR3 protein: CASSVRDSQETQYF
CDR3 DNA: TGTGCCAGCAGCGTAAGGGACAGCCAAGAGACCCAGTACTTC

D gene: NA
clone size: NA
J gene: TRBJ1-1
V gene: TRBV30
CDR3 protein: CAWSAERDTEAFF
CDR3 DNA: TGTGCCTGGAGTGCGGAGAGGGACACTGAAGCTTTCTTT

D gene: NA
clone size: NA
J gene: TRBJ1-5
V gene: TRBV21-1
CDR3 protein: CASIHRDNNQPQHF
CDR3 DNA: TGTGCCAGCATCCACCGGGACAACAATCAGCCCCAGCATTTT

D gene: TRBD2
clone size: NA
J gene: TRBJ2-2
V gene: TRBV5-8
CDR3 protein: CASRRGTSGNTGELFF
CDR3 DNA: TGTGCCAGCAGACGCGGAACTAGCGGGAACACCGGGGAGCTGTTTTTT

D gene: TRBD1
clone size: NA
J gene: TRBJ2-3
V gene: TRBV7-7
CDR3 protein: CASSLGTASTDTQYF
CDR3 DNA: TGTGCTAGCAGCTTAGGGACAGCGAGCACAGATACGCAGTATTTT

D gene: TRBD1
clone size: NA
J gene: TRBJ2-7
V gene: TRBV7-9
CDR3 protein: CASSHAGTGSYEQYF
CDR3 DNA: TGTGCCAGCAGCCACGCCGGGACAGGCTCCTACGAGCAGTACTTC

D gene: TRBD1
clone size: NA
J gene: TRBJ1-2
V gene: TRBV5-6
CDR3 protein: CASSSSSQGAPSYTF
CDR3 DNA: TGTGCCAGCAGCTCCTCTTCGCAGGGGGCCCCATCCTACACCTTC

D gene: TRBD1
clone size: NA
J gene: TRBJ2-3
V gene: TRBV29-1
CDR3 protein: CSVELGQGGQYF
CDR3 DNA: TGCAGCGTTGAACTCGGACAGGGAGGGCAGTATTTT

D gene: TRBD1
clone size: NA
J gene: TRBJ1-4
V gene: TRBV15
CDR3 protein: CATGRRTGPNEKLFF
CDR3 DNA: TGTGCCACCGGGAGGCGGACAGGTCCTAATGAAAAACTGTTTTTT